This T cell receptor beta chain was captured by sequencing in a study of OX40 agonist ivuxolimab in advanced cancers. Notes on the research overall: Ivuxolimab was a fully human IgG2 agonistic monoclonal antibody targeting the costimulatory receptor OX40 (CD134). The paper covers the monotherapy dose-escalation part of the phase I ivuxolimab trial, which included N of about 56 patients. Patients were allowed to have had prior anti-PD-1, anti-PD-L1 or anti-CTLA-4 therapy, and around 37% of the dose-escalation patients had previously received checkpoint inhibitors. Peripheral TCRbeta sequencing was intended to test whether TCR sequence diversity was altered and clonal T-cell expansion was caused by ivuxolimab. Of the roughly 52 patients in dose escalation, some 20 had hepatocellular carcinoma, about 15 had melanoma, 9 had renal cell carcinoma and 9 had head and neck cancer. Partial responses occurred in three dose-escalation patients: two with cutaneous melanoma and one with hepatocellular carcinoma. Intravenous ivuxolimab was administered to patients every 2 weeks at six dose levels: 0.01, 0.1, 0.3, 1.5, 3 and 10 mg/kg. The dose-escalation cohort was 82.7% male with a mean age of roughly 60 years, ranging from about 23 to 85.

On this clone itself: This clone's antigen is unknown. There are no base qualities to consult, and no much larger clone falls within one base.

Genomic DNA was extracted from sorted cells for sequencing of the TCRbeta CDR3 region. The immunoSEQ Assay was used to sequence the TCRbeta CDR3 regions. Here the immuneACCESS table is served through TCRdb, limited to in-frame sequences with V and J called. Missing clones are a known gap in these copies; in checked studies unresolved V genes cover under half, and the rest lacks a known reason. The sample has tens of thousands of clones on record, 91% of them singletons. The top ten hold more than 5.5% of the sample. Points the paper makes about the study in general: In the 0.1-3.0 mg/kg groups, partial responders had among the lowest normalized peripheral clonal expansion, particularly in CD8+ T cells. After ivuxolimab, more expanded clones were found on average in CD8+ T cells than in CD4+ T cells. Clonal expansion of both CD4+ and CD8+ blood T cells was observed from baseline to week 6 at doses 0.1 to 3.0 mg/kg. The antigen specificity of the peripheral T cells that underwent clonal expansion was not determined. Low levels of normalized T-cell clonal expansion were also seen in some patients who did not respond.

Patients with autoimmune disease history or receiving systemic immunosuppression were excluded from the trial. Peripheral blood for TCR sequencing was drawn from every dose cohort at baseline, at cycle 4 day 1 and at cycle 7 day 1. The samples were taken from a phase I, first-in-human, multicenter, open-label dose-escalation trial of ivuxolimab. Adults with locally advanced or metastatic melanoma, renal cell, hepatocellular, or head and neck squamous cell carcinoma were enrolled in the trial. Before TCR sequencing, CD4+ and CD8+ T cells were separately sorted from peripheral blood. The origin of this receptor is an adult with an advanced solid tumor such as melanoma, head and neck, liver or kidney cancer. Sample: CD4+ or CD8+ T cells sorted from blood, taken in a trial of the OX40 agonist ivuxolimab.

The CDR3 protein: CASSRQALRNTIYF. The DNA is TGTGCCAGCTCGAGACAGGCGCTACGAAACACCATATATTTT. The V gene is TRBV19 and the J gene is TRBJ1-3; the D gene is perhaps TRBD1, from 6 matching bases. CDR1 is given as LNHDA and CDR2 as SQIVND, both from the germline V gene (reference sequence). Trimming at the junction amounts to 9 bases on V and 5 bases on J, and the germline ends lie 17 bases apart. Including the terminal cysteine and phenylalanine, the CDR3 comprises 14 residues. The only DNA kept is the CDR3, 42 bases in frame from the first base.